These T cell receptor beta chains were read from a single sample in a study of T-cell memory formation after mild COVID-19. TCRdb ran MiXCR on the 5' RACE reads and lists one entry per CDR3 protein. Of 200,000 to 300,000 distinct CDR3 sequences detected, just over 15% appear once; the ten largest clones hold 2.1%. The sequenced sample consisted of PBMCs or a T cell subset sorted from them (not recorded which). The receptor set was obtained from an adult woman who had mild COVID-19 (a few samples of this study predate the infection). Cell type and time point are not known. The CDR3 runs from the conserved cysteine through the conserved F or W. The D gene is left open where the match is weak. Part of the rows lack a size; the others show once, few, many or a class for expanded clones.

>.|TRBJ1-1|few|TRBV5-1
TGCGCCAGCAGCTTGTGGTACGGGGGGAAGAACACTGAAGCTTTCTTT
CASSLWYGGKNTEAFF
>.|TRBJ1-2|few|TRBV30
TGTGCCTGGAGGGGGGGCGAAGTCACCTATGGCTACACCTTC
CAWRGGEVTYGYTF
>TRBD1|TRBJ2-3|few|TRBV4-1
TGCGCCAGCAGCCAGTCTACCCTGGGACAGAAACACACAGATACGCAGTATTTT
CASSQSTLGQKHTDTQYF
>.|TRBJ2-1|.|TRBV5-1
TGCGCCAGCAGCGGGGCAGGCTACAATGAGCAGTTCTTC
CASSGAGYNEQFF
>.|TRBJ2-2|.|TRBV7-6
TGTGCCAGCAGCTTAGCAAGGGCGGAGAACACCGGGGAGCTGTTTTTT
CASSLARAENTGELFF
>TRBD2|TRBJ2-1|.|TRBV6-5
TGTGCCAGCAGACGGACTAGACACGAGCAGTTCTTC
CASRRTRHEQFF
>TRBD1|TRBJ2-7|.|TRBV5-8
TGTGCCAGCAGCTTTGGGGTGACAGGGGGCCTTGAGCAGTACTTC
CASSFGVTGGLEQYF
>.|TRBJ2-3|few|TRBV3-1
TGTGCCAGCAGCCAAGTAAGGATGGCGCCGGGTACGCAGTATTTT
CASSQVRMAPGTQYF
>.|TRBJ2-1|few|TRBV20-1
TGCAGTGCTACTAGATTTGGCCTCAATGAGCAGTTCTTC
CSATRFGLNEQFF
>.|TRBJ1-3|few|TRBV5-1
TGCGCCAGCAGCTTGCAGGGCAGCTCTGGAAACACCATATATTTT
CASSLQGSSGNTIYF
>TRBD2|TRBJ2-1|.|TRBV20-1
TGCAGTGCTGCGAACGCCGGGACTAGCAACCACAATGAGCAGTTCTTC
CSAANAGTSNHNEQFF
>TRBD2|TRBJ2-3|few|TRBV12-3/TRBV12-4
TGTGCCAGCAGTTTTCCCCGGGGGGGTAGGACAGATACGCAGTATTTT
CASSFPRGGRTDTQYF
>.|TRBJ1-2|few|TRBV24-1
TGTGCCACCAGTGACCCGGGAGGGGACTATGGCTACACCTTC
CATSDPGGDYGYTF
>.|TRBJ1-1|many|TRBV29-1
TGCAGCGCCCAGGGGCAAGAAGGGACTGAAGCTTTCTTT
CSAQGQEGTEAFF
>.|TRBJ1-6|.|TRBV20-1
TGCAGTGCTAGAGCCCAAACCACGGCACCCCTCCACTTT
CSARAQTTAPLHF
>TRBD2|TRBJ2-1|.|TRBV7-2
TGTGCCAGCAGCTTAGAGGCACTAGCGGGGCCAAATGAGCAGTTCTTC
CASSLEALAGPNEQFF
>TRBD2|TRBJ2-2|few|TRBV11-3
TGTGCCAGCAGCTCGAACCGGGGGGACGGCACCGGGGAGCTGTTTTTT
CASSSNRGDGTGELFF
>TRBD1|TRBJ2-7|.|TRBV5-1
TGCGCCAGCAGCTTGGTCCCGGGACAGGGTTACGAGCAGTACTTC
CASSLVPGQGYEQYF
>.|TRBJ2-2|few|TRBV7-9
TGTGCCAGCAGCTTAGAGAGTCGTCGGGTTACCGGGGAGCTGTTTTTT
CASSLESRRVTGELFF
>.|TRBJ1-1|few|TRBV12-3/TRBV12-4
TGTGCCAGCAGCCAAGGGGAGAACACTGAAGCTTTCTTT
CASSQGENTEAFF
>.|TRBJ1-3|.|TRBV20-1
TGCAGTGCTAGAGATCGCTACAAAAGCTCTGGAAACACCATATATTTT
CSARDRYKSSGNTIYF
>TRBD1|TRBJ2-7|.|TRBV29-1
TGCAGCGTCCGGGGACAGGGTTGGTTTCGCGAGCAGTACTTC
CSVRGQGWFREQYF
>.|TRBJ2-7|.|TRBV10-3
TGTGCCATCAGTGAATGGGACACTTCCTACGAGCAGTACTTC
CAISEWDTSYEQYF
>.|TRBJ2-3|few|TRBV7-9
TGTGCCAGCAGCTTTCAGGGAAGCACAGATACGCAGTATTTT
CASSFQGSTDTQYF
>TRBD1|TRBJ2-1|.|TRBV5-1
TGCGCCAGCAGCTTGAGGGGACAGAGTTTCTCCTACAATGAGCAGTTCTTC
CASSLRGQSFSYNEQFF
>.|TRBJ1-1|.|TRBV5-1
TGCGCCAGCAGCTTAAAGAGGGACACTGAAGCTTTCTTT
CASSLKRDTEAFF